Listed below are T cell receptor beta chains from one sample, sequenced in a study of blood T cells in healthy people across ages. Each CDR3 protein is one row after TCRdb ran MiXCR on the 5' RACE reads. In the table there are about 1.5 million distinct CDR3 sequences, about 42% of which are singletons. Sequencing was done on a sample of blood. The source is a young woman in good health. The CDR3 runs from the conserved cysteine through the conserved F or W. The D gene is left open where the match is weak. Part of the rows lack a size; the others show once, few, many or a class for expanded clones.

cdr3_aa | cdr3_nt | d_call | v_call | clone_size | j_call
CASSGTGVETQYF | TGTGCCAGCAGCGGGACAGGGGTAGAGACCCAGTACTTC | TRBD1 | TRBV5-8 | . | TRBJ2-5
CASSLWKRDNSPLHF | TGTGCCAGCAGTTTATGGAAAAGGGATAATTCACCCCTCCACTTT | . | TRBV27 | . | TRBJ1-6
CASSPFGVFVALNQPQHF | TGTGCCAGCAGCCCATTTGGGGTGTTCGTAGCTTTAAATCAGCCCCAGCATTTT | . | TRBV4-2 | . | TRBJ1-5
CASSSLGTTGGLGDTQYF | TGTGCCAGCAGCTCTCTGGGGACCACGGGAGGATTGGGAGATACGCAGTATTTT | TRBD2 | TRBV7-2 | . | TRBJ2-3
CSATTGEGGYTF | TGCAGTGCTACGACAGGGGAGGGTGGCTACACCTTC | TRBD1 | TRBV20-1 | . | TRBJ1-2
CASRIGVDEQFF | TGTGCCAGCAGGATCGGTGTCGATGAGCAGTTCTTC | . | TRBV27 | . | TRBJ2-1
CASSLNADTQYF | TGCGCCAGCAGCTTGAACGCGGATACGCAGTATTTT | . | TRBV5-1 | few | TRBJ2-3
CAWSLGLLSGYTF | TGTGCCTGGAGTCTTGGACTGCTGTCTGGCTACACCTTC | . | TRBV30 | . | TRBJ1-2
CASSLAAAAYGYTF | TGCGCCAGCAGCTTGGCCGCGGCAGCCTATGGCTACACCTTC | . | TRBV5-1 | few | TRBJ1-2
CASSPGVSTDTQYF | TGTGCCAGCAGCCCCGGGGTTAGCACAGATACGCAGTATTTT | . | TRBV7-2 | many | TRBJ2-3
CASSSALSGRSSYNEQFF | TGTGCCAGCAGCTCCGCCCTCAGCGGGAGGAGCTCCTACAATGAGCAGTTCTTC | TRBD2 | TRBV7-2 | . | TRBJ2-1
CASSTYREGTKNIQYF | TGTGCCAGCAGTACCTACAGGGAGGGTACCAAAAACATTCAGTACTTC | . | TRBV12-3/TRBV12-4 | . | TRBJ2-4
CASSLEALAGVEQYF | TGCGCCAGCAGCTTGGAGGCCCTAGCGGGAGTCGAGCAGTACTTC | TRBD2 | TRBV5-1 | . | TRBJ2-7
CASSLGRTRNTGELFF | TGTGCCAGCAGCTTGGGGCGGACGAGAAACACCGGGGAGCTGTTTTTT | . | TRBV9 | . | TRBJ2-2
CASSDRAGGNTGELFF | TGTGCCAGCAGTGACAGAGCGGGAGGGAACACCGGGGAGCTGTTTTTT | TRBD2 | TRBV25-1 | . | TRBJ2-2
CASSFRDELFF | TGTGCCAGCAGTTTCCGGGACGAGCTGTTTTTT | . | TRBV6-6 | . | TRBJ1-4
CASRGSGLDEAFF | TGTGCCAGCAGAGGCTCGGGGCTAGATGAAGCTTTCTTT | . | TRBV25-1 | . | TRBJ1-1
CASSQDAGNSGNTIYF | TGTGCCAGCAGCCAAGACGCGGGGAACTCTGGAAACACCATATATTTT | . | TRBV3-1 | . | TRBJ1-3
CATSDFGRGGQFF | TGTGCCACCAGTGATTTCGGACGGGGTGGGCAGTTCTTC | . | TRBV24-1 | . | TRBJ2-1
CASNQGSPSYEQYF | TGTGCCAGCAATCAAGGTTCTCCTAGCTACGAGCAGTACTTC | . | TRBV14 | . | TRBJ2-7
CSASNLLTVSNQPQHF | TGCAGTGCTAGTAATCTATTGACAGTTAGCAATCAGCCCCAGCATTTT | . | TRBV20-1 | few | TRBJ1-5
CSARVEVKEQYF | TGCAGTGCTAGAGTTGAGGTTAAGGAGCAGTACTTC | . | TRBV20-1 | . | TRBJ2-7
CATSRGTGYEQYF | TGTGCCACCAGCAGAGGTACGGGGTACGAGCAGTACTTC | . | TRBV15 | many | TRBJ2-7
CASRPTRRESHEQYF | TGTGCCAGCAGACCCACAAGGCGGGAGTCCCACGAGCAGTACTTC | TRBD2 | TRBV6-2/TRBV6-3 | few | TRBJ2-7
CASSLYGTANSGANVLTF | TGTGCCAGCAGCCTCTACGGGACAGCCAACTCTGGGGCCAACGTCCTGACTTTC | TRBD1 | TRBV4-2 | . | TRBJ2-6
CASSQNSRAFF | TGCGCCAGCAGCCAGAACAGTCGGGCTTTCTTT | . | TRBV7-2 | . | TRBJ1-1
CASSEGQGIYNEQYF | TGTGCCAGCAGCGAGGGACAGGGGATCTACAATGAGCAGTACTTC | TRBD1 | TRBV7-9 | few | TRBJ2-5
CSARVYTGTSGSYNEQFF | TGCAGTGCTAGGGTATACACCGGGACTAGCGGGTCCTACAATGAGCAGTTCTTC | TRBD2 | TRBV20-1 | few | TRBJ2-1
CASRDLGTGGTNEKLFF | TGTGCCAGCAGAGATCTAGGAACTGGCGGGACTAATGAAAAACTGTTTTTT | . | TRBV12-3/TRBV12-4 | . | TRBJ1-4
CASSLLKRSDTGELFF | TGTGCCAGCAGTCTCCTCAAACGGTCAGACACCGGGGAGCTGTTTTTT | . | TRBV6-2/TRBV6-3 | . | TRBJ2-2
CASSQDAGGSFNQPQHF | TGTGCCAGCAGCCAAGATGCGGGAGGATCGTTCAATCAGCCCCAGCATTTT | . | TRBV3-1 | once | TRBJ1-5
CASSPAPSADNEQFF | TGCGCCAGCAGCCCAGCCCCCAGTGCCGACAATGAGCAGTTCTTC | . | TRBV5-1 | once | TRBJ2-1
CASSLDRKQFF | TGTGCCAGCAGCCTCGACAGGAAGCAGTTCTTC | . | TRBV7-2 | . | TRBJ2-1
CASKAPGGETQYF | TGTGCCAGCAAAGCTCCGGGCGGAGAGACCCAGTACTTC | . | TRBV2 | . | TRBJ2-5
CASSLRSQTQETQYF | TGTGCCAGCAGCTTGAGATCACAGACTCAAGAGACCCAGTACTTC | . | TRBV7-2 | few | TRBJ2-5
CASSSRGQGEKLFF | TGTGCCAGCAGTTCTAGGGGGCAAGGTGAAAAACTGTTTTTT | TRBD1 | TRBV28 | . | TRBJ1-4
CASSQVLAQRGAYEQYF | TGCGCCAGCAGCCAAGTTCTCGCCCAGCGGGGGGCCTACGAGCAGTACTTC | TRBD2 | TRBV4-1 | few | TRBJ2-7
CASSYAEQETQYF | TGTGCCAGCAGCTACGCGGAACAAGAGACCCAGTACTTC | . | TRBV13 | few | TRBJ2-5
CASSPDRDGFSGEAFF | TGTGCCAGCAGCCCTGACAGGGATGGTTTTTCGGGTGAAGCTTTCTTT | TRBD1 | TRBV12-3/TRBV12-4 | . | TRBJ1-1
CAISEGQTATNEKLFF | TGTGCCATCAGTGAGGGACAGACTGCAACTAATGAAAAACTGTTTTTT | . | TRBV10-3 | . | TRBJ1-4
CASSPGQGSGVETQYF | TGTGCCAGCAGCCCCGGACAGGGAAGTGGTGTGGAGACCCAGTACTTC | TRBD1 | TRBV7-2 | few | TRBJ2-5
CASSLASRRRGYEQYF | TGTGCCAGCAGTTTAGCCTCCCGGAGGCGAGGGTACGAGCAGTACTTC | . | TRBV12-3/TRBV12-4 | . | TRBJ2-7
CAISFIQYEQYF | TGTGCCATCAGCTTTATTCAGTACGAGCAGTACTTC | . | TRBV7-9 | . | TRBJ2-7
CASSLKGDSLREQFF | TGTGCCAGCAGCTTGAAGGGTGACTCCTTGCGGGAGCAGTTCTTC | . | TRBV5-6 | . | TRBJ2-1
CASSKGSYNEQFF | TGTGCCAGCTCCAAGGGCTCCTACAATGAGCAGTTCTTC | . | TRBV6-6 | few | TRBJ2-1
CAINPGQGAYGYTF | TGTGCCATCAACCCGGGACAGGGGGCCTATGGCTACACCTTC | TRBD1 | TRBV10-3 | . | TRBJ1-2